Below are 2 T cell receptor beta chains sequenced from a single sample in a study of T cells in narcolepsy. Clones were read by immunoSEQ multiplex PCR, and TCRdb kept only the in-frame ones, dropping some. The sample carries tens of thousands of clones, around 81% recorded once. Sequenced material: CD45RA- memory CD4+ T cells from PBMCs. These receptors were obtained from a human donor with narcolepsy.

The V gene is TRBV28, the J gene TRBJ1-1; 9 nucleotides line up with TRBD1. CDR1 is MDHEN and CDR2 is SYDVKM in the germline V gene. This CDR3 has 15 residues. The V segment lost 2 bases and the J segment 4 bases; nucleotides outside the gene matches: 5. The CDR3 region has the DNA TGTGCCAGCAGTTTACCGGGACAGGGAGTCACTGAAGCTTTCTTT. This sequence encodes CASSLPGQGVTEAFF. The full variable domain, its missing parts supplied by reference TRBV28 and TRBJ1-1, is DVKVTQSSRYLVKRTGEKVFLECVQDMDHENMFWYRQDPGLGLRLIYFSYDVKMKEKGDIPEGYSVSREKKERFSLILESASTNQTSMYLCASSLPGQGVTEAFFGQGTRLTVV.

This chain joins TRBV5-5 and TRBJ2-7, with D perhaps TRBD2 (5 bases). The germline gives CDR1 SGHKS, CDR2 YYEKEE (reference sequence). This CDR3 comprises 15 residues. V lost 0 bases, J lost 0 bases, and 10 bases lay in between. The CDR3 nucleotides are TGTGCCAGCAGCTTGGCCGGGGTTGGCTCCTACGAGCAGTACTTC. It translates to CASSLAGVGSYEQYF.